This T cell receptor beta chain was identified during a study of shared clonotypes between healthy human individuals (TCRdb year 2020). Regarding the research as a whole: The cohort comprised a couple of women and a few men aged 18 to 49 years. For each donor, CD4 naive and CD4 memory were each run on three plates, CD8 naive on two plates, and CD8 memory on one plate. Blood TCR repertoires of 5 or 6 healthy adults were deeply sequenced to estimate repertoire size and the extent of clonotype sharing between individuals. Libraries were prepared and TCR repertoires were sequenced by different laboratories using diverse techniques, in order to increase sequencing depth and limit assay-specific biases. Between about 0.8 and 9 billion PBMCs per donor were obtained by leukapheresis.

For the CD8 naive samples, CD45RO-negative cells were positively selected for CCR7, yielding a CD45RA+CCR7+ population from which TemRA cells were excluded. The donors were healthy, HIV-negative adults who had no recently reported acute infections or vaccinations. Only Caucasian adults living in Nashville, Tennessee, USA were represented among the donors. Blood was collected by leukapheresis, and PBMCs were isolated by Ficoll-Histopaque density gradient centrifugation and then cryopreserved in liquid nitrogen vapor phase. Purity and quantity of every magnetically sorted T cell population were checked by analytical flow cytometry. Genomic DNA was isolated from each sorted fraction and quantified by UV absorbance on a Nanodrop 2000c. General conclusions and limits of the study: Sampling was limited to blood, and TCR repertoires in tissue likely differ from TCR repertoires in blood. Even with the large sequencing depth, rarefaction of the sorted-subset datasets indicated that sequencing was incomplete. About 5% of naive CD4, roughly 3.5% of naive CD8, about 2.1% of memory CD4, and 0.4% of memory CD8 clonotypes were shared across a few donors. Because the study included a small number of donors, the genetic and exposure-history diversity represented was limited. Based on pairwise subsampling, the degree of clonotype sharing among donors was expected to be affected by sequencing depth. Clonotypes shared by all four sorted-subset donors showed higher generation probabilities than non-shared clonotypes. Naive subsets generally had larger estimated clonotype richness than memory subsets did.

Using the deep immunoSEQ assay, TCR CDR3 regions were amplified from genomic DNA by multiplex PCR. Extracted genomic DNA from each cell subset was spread evenly across all wells of several immunoSEQ 96-well plates, with each plate serving as a replicate. For sorted subsets, around 200 ng genomic DNA, equal to tens of thousands of T cell genomes, was loaded into each replicate PCR. Purified libraries were quantified with a Qubit 3.0 fluorometer, sized on a Bioanalyzer 2100, and re-quantified with the KAPA Library Quantification kit. Each immunoSEQ 96-well plate was sequenced on its own single-read 150-cycle Illumina NextSeq 550 flow cell. For the original study's pipeline: The immunoSEQ output contained only junctional sequences without quality scores, so filtering could not match that applied to full-length reads. To assign V/J genes and CDR3, sequences were annotated against IMGT germline references using PyIR, a Python wrapper for IgBLAST v1.9. Reads were filtered out if the reads had weak V/J assignments (E-value above 1e-6), no CDR3, stop codons, out-of-frame junctions, or ambiguous translated residues. V3J clonotypes were defined by identical inferred V gene, J gene, and CDR3 amino acid sequence. The percentage overlap between two repertoires was calculated by dividing the number of shared unique clonotypes by the size of the smaller repertoire. Richness of each repertoire was evaluated using RTK rarefaction, the Chao1 estimator, and Recon v2.1 estimates of unobserved clonotypes. OLGA was used to compute generation probabilities for all TCRbeta clonotypes that the gDNA method yielded from a handful of donors. TCRdb provides this immuneACCESS table in a form limited to in-frame rearrangements. Some clones are lacking; in checked studies, under half of them reflect an unresolved V gene, and why the rest are absent is not known. V and J calls and clone size are copied from that table; D and trimming were computed from the DNA. The sample table records about 2.2 million clones; 90% to 95% of these occur just once. The ten largest clones take up around 1.7% of the sample.

This clone was seen only once. Which antigen it targets is not known. Base qualities are not provided; no much larger clone lies one nucleotide away. V is trimmed back by 0 bases and J by 10 bases, and the junction contains 14 bases that no gene match accounts for. The germline V gene encodes CDR1 MGHDK and CDR2 SYGVNS. The CDR3 runs 16 amino acids, cysteine and phenylalanine included. The retained sequence is limited to the CDR3, 48 bases, with the frame set at the first base. The sample consisted of naive CD8+ T cells from PBMCs. The cell subset or site label on this specimen signifies: CD45RA+CCR7+. This receptor was obtained from a man aged 18 to 30 in good health. Some clones in this sample may be carry-over from other donors' samples. This sequence uses TRBV25-1 and TRBJ1-1, with 7 bases matching TRBD1. The DNA is TGTGCCAGCAGTGAATATGGCCCGGGACGGGACAGAGTAGCTTTCTTT. The encoded protein is CASSEYGPGRDRVAFF.